One sample yielded the 16 T cell receptor beta chains listed below, sequenced in a study of monozygotic twins with inflammatory bowel disease. One entry per CDR3 protein, without DNA, is what TCRdb gives after re-calling the 5' RACE reads. The sample totals more than 350,000 distinct CDR3 sequences; its top ten clones hold 2% to 3%. Sequences were obtained from blood. The receptors were sampled from a human donor with ulcerative colitis or Crohn's disease, or a healthy co-twin of an affected twin (not recorded which).

The J gene is TRBJ1-2, the V gene TRBV6-1; TCRdb proposes TRBD1, but this gene call is untestable without DNA. CDR3 length: 16 residues. The germline gives CDR1 MNHNS, CDR2 SASEGT. CDR3 sequence: CASRQGQGISNYGYTF.

V and J are TRBV5-1 and TRBJ2-5; the TCRdb D gene call, TRBD1, has no DNA to confirm it. This CDR3 comprises 13 residues. Germline V gene lookup returns CDR1 SGHRS and CDR2 YFSETQ. CDR3 residues: CASRPDNQETQYF.

V gene TRBV5-6 combines with J gene TRBJ2-3. Germline-derived CDR1 and CDR2 are SGHDT and YYEEEE. The CDR3 contains 13 residues. This CDR3 is CASSAHLTDTQYF.

J is TRBJ2-5 and V is TRBV19; as DNA is missing, the TRBD1 call by TCRdb cannot be tested. The CDR3 contains 14 residues. Germline V gene lookup returns CDR1 LNHDA and CDR2 SQIVND (reference sequence). CDR3: CASSEQGASETQYF. Complete variable domain (other parts from reference TRBV19 and TRBJ2-5): DGGITQSPKYLFRKEGQNVTLSCEQNLNHDAMYWYRQDPGQGLRLIYYSQIVNDFQKGDIAEGYSVSREKKESFPLTVTSAQKNPTAFYLCASSEQGASETQYFGPGTRLLVL.

The rearrangement links TRBV15 to TRBJ1-5; the TCRdb call, TRBD1, lacks DNA for checking. The CDR3 covers 15 residues. The germline gives CDR1 LNHNV, CDR2 YYDKDF (reference sequence). The chain's CDR3 is CATSSGQGGNQPQHF. The full variable domain, in which reference TRBV15 and TRBJ1-5 provide the parts outside the CDR3, is DAMVIQNPRYQVTQFGKPVTLSCSQTLNHNVMYWYQQKSSQAPKLLFHYYDKDFNNEADTPDNFQSRRPNTSFCFLDIRSPGLGDTAMYLCATSSGQGGNQPQHFGDGTRLSIL.

V is TRBV4-2 and J is TRBJ1-1; TCRdb selects TRBD1, and the lack of DNA leaves this call unchecked. The V gene's germline CDR1 is LGHNA and CDR2 YNFKEQ. This CDR3 region has 15 residues. CDR3 sequence: CASSQADREGTEAFF.

The chain links TRBV5-1 to TRBJ2-1; with no DNA, the TCRdb D assignment of TRBD2 cannot be verified. This CDR3 has 15 amino acids. CDR1 SGHRS and CDR2 YFSETQ come from the germline V gene. CDR3 protein: CASSFTSGGQNEQFF.

The chain uses TRBV6-5 and TRBJ1-1. This CDR3 has 15 amino acids. Per germline, CDR1 MNHEY and CDR2 SVGAGI. Here the CDR3 reads CASSYSRSTNTEAFF.

The V and J genes are TRBV7-3 and TRBJ2-6. The germline gives CDR1 SGHTA, CDR2 FQGTGA. This CDR3 has 15 amino acids. This chain's CDR3 is CASSLIGSGANVLTF.

V is TRBV7-8 and J is TRBJ1-1; checking the TCRdb D call of TRBD1 is not possible without DNA. Germline loops: CDR1 SGHVS, CDR2 FQNEAQ. This CDR3 has 15 amino acids. CDR3 region: CASSPRPGPNTEAFF.

The chain uses TRBV27 and TRBJ1-5; there is no DNA to check the TCRdb D call of TRBD1. CDR3 length: 15 residues. The germline CDR1 and CDR2 sequences are MNHEY and SMNVEV (reference sequence). CDR3 in amino acids: CASSSGQGTSQPQHF.

V and J are TRBV20-1 and TRBJ1-1; TCRdb reports TRBD1, a call that lacks DNA to check it against. This CDR3 has 13 residues. Germline V gene data show CDR1 as DFQATT and CDR2 as SNEGSKA (reference sequence). CDR3 protein: CSAGRQGNTEAFF.

The rearrangement links TRBV10-3 to TRBJ2-7. Germline loops: CDR1 ENHRY, CDR2 SYGVKD. The CDR3 has 14 residues. The CDR3 protein is CAISELREFYEQYF.

V and J are TRBV18 and TRBJ2-1; TCRdb gives TRBD1 as the D gene, but with no DNA this cannot be confirmed. Germline lookup yields CDR1 KGHSH and CDR2 LQKENI. The CDR3 loop spans 15 amino acids. Here the CDR3 reads CASSPRTGGVNEQFF.

This chain connects TRBV19 to TRBJ1-2. The CDR3 consists of 16 residues. Germline lookup yields CDR1 LNHDA and CDR2 SQIVND (reference sequence). CDR3 in amino acids: CASSPRRISLANGYTF.

The CDR3 reads CASSREGGTANTGELFF. This chain connects TRBV4-3 to TRBJ2-2; TCRdb's D call, TRBD2, is unchecked because there is no DNA. CDR1 and CDR2 from the germline V gene are LGHNA and YSLEER. The CDR3 consists of 17 residues.